This T cell receptor (beta chain) was recorded in a study of blood T cells in healthy people across ages. PCR was performed a second time for about 7 to 12 cycles using a sample-barcoded 5' primer and a J-beta primer mix. Via MiXCR, TCRdb re-called the 5' RACE reads, giving one row per CDR3 protein. The sample consists of around 700,000 distinct CDR3 sequences, approximately 25% of them appearing once. There are 16 residues in the CDR3. This sample also belongs to another study, concerning T cells of mothers and their children. From that study: Primer M1S, used in the second PCR, introduced sample barcodes and 2-4 random nucleotides.

The sequenced material came from blood. The receptor comes from a boy younger than 18 in good health. The chain links TRBV12-3 or TRBV12-4 to TRBJ2-5, with 13 bases lining up with TRBD2. The J call may be incorrect, as the DNA end agrees better with TRBJ2-1. This chain's CDR3 is CASTPRTSGGFDEQFF. The DNA of the CDR3 is TGTGCCAGCACCCCTCGGACTAGCGGGGGTTTTGATGAGCAGTTCTTC.